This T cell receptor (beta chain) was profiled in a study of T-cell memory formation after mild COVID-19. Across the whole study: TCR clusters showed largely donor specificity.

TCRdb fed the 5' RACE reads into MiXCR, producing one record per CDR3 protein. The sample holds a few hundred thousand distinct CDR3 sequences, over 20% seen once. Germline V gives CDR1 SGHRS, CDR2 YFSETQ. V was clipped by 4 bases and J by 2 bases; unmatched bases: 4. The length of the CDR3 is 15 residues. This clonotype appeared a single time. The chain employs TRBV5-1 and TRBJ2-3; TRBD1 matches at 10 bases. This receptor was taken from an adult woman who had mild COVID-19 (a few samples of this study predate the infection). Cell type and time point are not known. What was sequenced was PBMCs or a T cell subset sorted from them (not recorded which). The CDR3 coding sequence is TGCGCCAGCAGCCACGGGACAGGGGTCACAGATACGCAGTATTTT. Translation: CASSHGTGVTDTQYF.